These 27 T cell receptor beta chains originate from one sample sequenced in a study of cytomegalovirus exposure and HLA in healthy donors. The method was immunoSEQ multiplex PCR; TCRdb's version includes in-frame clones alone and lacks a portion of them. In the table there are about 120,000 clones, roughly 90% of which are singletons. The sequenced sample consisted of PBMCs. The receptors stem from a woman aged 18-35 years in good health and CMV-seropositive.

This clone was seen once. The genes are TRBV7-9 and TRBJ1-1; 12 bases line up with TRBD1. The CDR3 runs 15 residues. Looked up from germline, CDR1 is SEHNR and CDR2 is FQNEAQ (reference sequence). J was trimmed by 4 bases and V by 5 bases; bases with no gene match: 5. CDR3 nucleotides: TGTGCCAGCAGCGCGGGACAGGGGGCGCCCACTGAAGCTTTCTTT. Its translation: CASSAGQGAPTEAFF.

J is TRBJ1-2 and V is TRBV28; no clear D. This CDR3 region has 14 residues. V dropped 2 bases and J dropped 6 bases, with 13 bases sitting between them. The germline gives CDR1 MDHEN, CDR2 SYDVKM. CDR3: CASSLGLGGNGYTF. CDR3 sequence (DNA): TGTGCCAGCAGTTTAGGCCTGGGAGGTAATGGCTACACCTTC.

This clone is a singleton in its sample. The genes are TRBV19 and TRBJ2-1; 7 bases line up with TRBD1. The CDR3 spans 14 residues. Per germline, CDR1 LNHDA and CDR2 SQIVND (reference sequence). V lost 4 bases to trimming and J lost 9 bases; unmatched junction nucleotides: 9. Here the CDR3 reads CASSKTTGKGEQFF. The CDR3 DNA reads TGTGCCAGTAGTAAAACGACAGGGAAGGGTGAGCAGTTCTTC.

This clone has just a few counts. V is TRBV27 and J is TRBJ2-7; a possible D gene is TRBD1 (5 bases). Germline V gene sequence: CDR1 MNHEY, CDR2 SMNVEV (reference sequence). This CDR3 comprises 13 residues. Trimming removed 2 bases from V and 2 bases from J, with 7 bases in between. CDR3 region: CASSLRGAYEQYF. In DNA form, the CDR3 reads TGTGCCAGCAGTTTAAGGGGTGCCTACGAGCAGTACTTC.

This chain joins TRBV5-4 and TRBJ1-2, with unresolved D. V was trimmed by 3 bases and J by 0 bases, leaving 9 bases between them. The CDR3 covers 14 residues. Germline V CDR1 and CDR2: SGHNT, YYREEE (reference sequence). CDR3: CASSSGLANYGYTF. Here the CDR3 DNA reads TGTGCCAGCAGCTCGGGGTTGGCTAACTATGGCTACACCTTC.

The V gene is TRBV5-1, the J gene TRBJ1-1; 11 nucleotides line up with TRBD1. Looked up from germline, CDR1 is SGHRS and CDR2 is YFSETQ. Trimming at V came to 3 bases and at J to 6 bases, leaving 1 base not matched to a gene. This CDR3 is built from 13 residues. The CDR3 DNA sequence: TGCGCCAGCAGCTGGACAGGGGGCCCTGAAGCTTTCTTT. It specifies CASSWTGGPEAFF.

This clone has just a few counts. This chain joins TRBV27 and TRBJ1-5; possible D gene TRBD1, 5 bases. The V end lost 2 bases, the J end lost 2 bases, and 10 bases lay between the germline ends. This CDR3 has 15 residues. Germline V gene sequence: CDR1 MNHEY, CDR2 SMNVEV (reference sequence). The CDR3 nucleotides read TGTGCCAGCAGTTTACAGGGTTGGGGCAATCAGCCCCAGCATTTT. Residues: CASSLQGWGNQPQHF.

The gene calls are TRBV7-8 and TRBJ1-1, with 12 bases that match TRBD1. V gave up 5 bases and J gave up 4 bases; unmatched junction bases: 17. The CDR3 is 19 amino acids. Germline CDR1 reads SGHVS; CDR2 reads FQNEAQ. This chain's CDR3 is CASSPPLGQGAKPGTEAFF. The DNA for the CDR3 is TGTGCCAGCAGCCCACCATTGGGACAGGGGGCGAAACCAGGCACTGAAGCTTTCTTT.

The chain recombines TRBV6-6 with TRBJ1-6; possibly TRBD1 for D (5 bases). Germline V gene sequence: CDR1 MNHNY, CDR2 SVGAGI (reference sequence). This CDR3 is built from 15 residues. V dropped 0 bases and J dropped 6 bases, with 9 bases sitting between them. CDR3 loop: CASSYSTGLNSPLHF. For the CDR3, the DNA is TGTGCCAGCAGTTACTCCACAGGTCTTAATTCACCCCTCCACTTT.

The CDR3 loop reads CASSVRGNGGSYEQYF. DNA of the CDR3: TGTGCCAGCAGCGTCCGAGGGAATGGAGGATCCTACGAGCAGTACTTC. The chain employs TRBV11-1 and TRBJ2-7; D may be TRBD2 (5 bases). Germline CDR1 SGHAT, CDR2 FQDESV (reference sequence). With 5 bases removed from V and 1 base from J, the gap between germline ends came to 18 bases. The CDR3 covers 16 residues. Supplemented by reference TRBV11-1 and TRBJ2-7, the full variable domain reads EAEVAQSPRYKITEKSQAVAFWCDPISGHATLYWYRQILGQGPELLVQFQDESVVDDSQLPKDRFSAERLKGVDSTLKIQPAELGDSAMYLCASSVRGNGGSYEQYFGPGTRLTVT.

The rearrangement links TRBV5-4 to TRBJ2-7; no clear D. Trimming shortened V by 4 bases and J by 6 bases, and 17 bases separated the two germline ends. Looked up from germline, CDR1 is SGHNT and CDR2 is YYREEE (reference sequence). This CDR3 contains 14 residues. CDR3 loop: CASSPADFTSEQYF. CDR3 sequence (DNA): TGTGCCAGCAGCCCCGCCGATTTTACGAGCGAGCAGTACTTC.

As DNA, the CDR3 is TGTGCCAGCAGCTCGGACAGGGGAGCCTACGAGCAGTACTTC. It is translated as CASSSDRGAYEQYF. The chain recombines TRBV27 with TRBJ2-7; 9 nucleotides match TRBD1. V shed 6 bases, J shed 2 bases, and the junction held 5 bases outside the gene matches. The CDR3 sequence is 14 residues long. Per the germline V gene, CDR1 is MNHEY and CDR2 is SMNVEV (reference sequence).

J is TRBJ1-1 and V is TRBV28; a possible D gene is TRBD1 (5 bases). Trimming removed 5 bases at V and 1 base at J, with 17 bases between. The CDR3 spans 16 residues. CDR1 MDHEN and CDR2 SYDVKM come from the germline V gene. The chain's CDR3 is CASSLHSDSRNTEAFF. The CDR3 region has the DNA TGTGCCAGCAGTCTACACAGCGACAGCCGGAACACTGAAGCTTTCTTT.

The CDR3 region is CASEEEGSNTEAFF. The CDR3 DNA is TGTGCCTCCGAGGAGGAGGGCTCCAACACTGAAGCTTTCTTT. V and J are TRBV6-1 and TRBJ1-1; no clear D gene. With 11 bases removed from V and 2 bases from J, the gap between germline ends came to 18 bases. This CDR3 is built from 14 residues. From germline, CDR1 is MNHNS and CDR2 SASEGT.

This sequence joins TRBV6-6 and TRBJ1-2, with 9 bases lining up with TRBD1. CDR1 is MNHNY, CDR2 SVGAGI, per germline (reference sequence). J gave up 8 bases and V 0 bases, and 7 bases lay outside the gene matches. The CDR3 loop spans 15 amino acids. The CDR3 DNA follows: TGTGCCAGCAGTTACTCGGGACAGGGATCCTCAGGCTACACCTTC. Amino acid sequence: CASSYSGQGSSGYTF.

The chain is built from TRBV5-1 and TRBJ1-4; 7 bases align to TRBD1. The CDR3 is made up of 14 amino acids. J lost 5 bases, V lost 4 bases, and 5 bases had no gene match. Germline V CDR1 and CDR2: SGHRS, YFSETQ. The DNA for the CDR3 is TGCGCCAGCAGCCGAACAGGGGTCAATGAAAAACTGTTTTTT. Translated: CASSRTGVNEKLFF.

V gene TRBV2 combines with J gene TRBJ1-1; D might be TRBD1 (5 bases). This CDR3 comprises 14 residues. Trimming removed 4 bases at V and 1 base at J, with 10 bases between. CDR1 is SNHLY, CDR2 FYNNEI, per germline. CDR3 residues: CASSADRENTEAFF. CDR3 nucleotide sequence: TGTGCCAGCAGTGCTGACAGAGAGAACACTGAAGCTTTCTTT. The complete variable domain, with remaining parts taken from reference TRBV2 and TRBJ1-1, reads EPEVTQTPSHQVTQMGQEVILRCVPISNHLYFYWYRQILGQKVEFLVSFYNNEISEKSEIFDDQFSVERPDGSNFTLKIRSTKLEDSAMYFCASSADRENTEAFFGQGTRLTVV.

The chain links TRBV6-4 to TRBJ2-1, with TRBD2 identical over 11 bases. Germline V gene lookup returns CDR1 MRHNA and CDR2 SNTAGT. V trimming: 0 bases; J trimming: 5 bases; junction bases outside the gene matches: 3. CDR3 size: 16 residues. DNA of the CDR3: TGTGCCAGCAGTGACTCAGCTAGCGGGGGGAACAATGAGCAGTTCTTC. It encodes CASSDSASGGNNEQFF.

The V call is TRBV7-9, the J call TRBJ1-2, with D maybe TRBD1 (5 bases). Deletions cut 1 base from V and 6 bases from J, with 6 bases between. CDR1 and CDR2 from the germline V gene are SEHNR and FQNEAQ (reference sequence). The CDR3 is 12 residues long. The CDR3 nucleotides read TGTGCCAGCAGCTTAGTAGGGGATGGCTACACCTTC. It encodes CASSLVGDGYTF.

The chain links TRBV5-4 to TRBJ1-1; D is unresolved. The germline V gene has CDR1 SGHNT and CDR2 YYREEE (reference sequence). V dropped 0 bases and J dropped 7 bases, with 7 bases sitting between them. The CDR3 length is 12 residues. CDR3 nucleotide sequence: TGTGCCAGCAGCTTGGACCATAGTGAAGCTTTCTTT. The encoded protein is CASSLDHSEAFF.

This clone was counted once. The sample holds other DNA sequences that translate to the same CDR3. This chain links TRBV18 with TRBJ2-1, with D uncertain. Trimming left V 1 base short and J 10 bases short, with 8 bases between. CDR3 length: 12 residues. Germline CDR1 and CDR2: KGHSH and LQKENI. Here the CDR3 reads CASSPLVGEQFF. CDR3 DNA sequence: TGTGCCAGCTCACCACTTGTCGGGGAGCAGTTCTTC.

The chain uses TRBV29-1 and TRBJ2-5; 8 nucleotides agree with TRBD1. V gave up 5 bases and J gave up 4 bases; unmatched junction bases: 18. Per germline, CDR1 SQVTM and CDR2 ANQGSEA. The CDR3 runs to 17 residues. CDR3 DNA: TGCAGCGTTTACTCCCCAAGACAGGGGTGGTGGGGAGAGACCCAGTACTTC. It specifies CSVYSPRQGWWGETQYF.

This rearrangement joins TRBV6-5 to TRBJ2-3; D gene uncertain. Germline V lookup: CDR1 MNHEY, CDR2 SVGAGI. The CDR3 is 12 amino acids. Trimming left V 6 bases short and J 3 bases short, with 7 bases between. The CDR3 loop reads CASSHTTDTQYF. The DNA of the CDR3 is TGTGCCAGCAGCCATACAACAGATACGCAGTATTTT.

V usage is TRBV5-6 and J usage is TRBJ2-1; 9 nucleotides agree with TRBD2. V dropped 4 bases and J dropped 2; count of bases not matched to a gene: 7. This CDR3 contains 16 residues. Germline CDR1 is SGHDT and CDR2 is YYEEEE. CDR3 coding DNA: TGTGCCAGCAGCGTTTATAGCGGGGGCGCCTACAATGAGCAGTTCTTC. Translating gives CASSVYSGGAYNEQFF. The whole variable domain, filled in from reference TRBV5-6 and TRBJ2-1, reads DAGVTQSPTHLIKTRGQQVTLRCSPKSGHDTVSWYQQALGQGPQFIFQYYEEEERQRGNFPDRFSGHQFPNYSSELNVNALLLGDSALYLCASSVYSGGAYNEQFFGPGTRLTVL.

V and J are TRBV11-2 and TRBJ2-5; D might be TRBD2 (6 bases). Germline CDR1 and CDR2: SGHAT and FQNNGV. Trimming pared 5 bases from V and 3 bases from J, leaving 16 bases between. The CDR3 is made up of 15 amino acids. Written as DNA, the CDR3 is TGTGCCAGCAGCCCCCCCCGCGGGGCGGAAGAGACCCAGTACTTC. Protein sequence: CASSPPRGAEETQYF. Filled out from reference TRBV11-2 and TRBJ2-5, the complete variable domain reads EAGVAQSPRYKIIEKRQSVAFWCNPISGHATLYWYQQILGQGPKLLIQFQNNGVVDDSQLPKDRFSAERLKGVDSTLKIQPAKLEDSAVYLCASSPPRGAEETQYFGPGTRLLVL.

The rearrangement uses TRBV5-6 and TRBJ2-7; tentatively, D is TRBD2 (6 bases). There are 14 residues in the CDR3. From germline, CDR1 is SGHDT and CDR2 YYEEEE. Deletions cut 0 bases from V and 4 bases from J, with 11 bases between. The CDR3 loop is CASSLGLVFYEQYF. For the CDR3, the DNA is TGTGCCAGCAGCTTGGGACTAGTCTTTTACGAGCAGTACTTC.

The CDR3 DNA reads as TGTGCCTGGAGTGTGGCGGGGGCTTATGGCTACACCTTC. Protein sequence: CAWSVAGAYGYTF. The chain uses TRBV30 and TRBJ1-2; a possible D gene is TRBD1 (6 bases). Germline V CDR1 and CDR2: GTSNPN, SVGIG (reference sequence). V lost 0 bases to trimming and J lost 5 bases, with 10 bases between them. The CDR3 length is 13 residues.